Shown below are 25 T cell receptor beta chains from a single sample sequenced in a study of low-dose radiotherapy and immunotherapy resistance in tumors. Specified time point: after trial treatment. Treatment specified: LDRT plus nivolumab, ipilimumab, low-dose cyclophosphamide and aspirin (RACIN trial). First-strand cDNA used TRAV- and TRBV-specific primers, covering alpha and beta chains. The PCR that amplified TCRs ran for 20 cycles, relying on a constant-region primer and a V-primer adapter. TCRdb re-called the reads with MiXCR, one entry per CDR3 protein. There are around 80,000 distinct CDR3 sequences in the sample; over 15% occur only once, and 1.3% to 1.5% lies in the top ten. The specimen comprised PBMCs, sampled after low-dose radiotherapy plus immunotherapy. The source is a male donor with prostate cancer.

This clonotype has ten or more counts. The chain carries TRBV7-9 and TRBJ2-7; D gene ambiguous. V lost 1 base and J 0 bases, leaving 10 bases between the germline ends. There are 15 residues in the CDR3. Per germline, CDR1 SEHNR and CDR2 FQNEAQ (reference sequence). Here the CDR3 DNA reads TGTGCCAGCAGCTTAGTGGGCAAGCCCTCCTACGAGCAGTACTTC. Translation gives CASSLVGKPSYEQYF.

In regard to this clonotype: One end of the junction varies from germline; a read error may be responsible. The chain has TRBV6-6 and TRBJ2-1, with D unresolved. The length of the CDR3 is 13 residues. The V gene's germline CDR1 is MNHNY and CDR2 SVGAGI (reference sequence). The CDR3 here is CASNQLMLNEQFF. CDR3 sequence (DNA): TGTGCCAGCAACCAACTAATGCTGAATGAGCAATTCTTC.

This clonotype occurred many times. This chain links TRBV5-4 with TRBJ2-7, with D possibly TRBD1 on 6 matching bases. V was trimmed by 2 bases and J by 5 bases, leaving 11 bases between them. CDR3 size: 13 residues. Germline values: CDR1 SGHNT, CDR2 YYREEE (reference sequence). The CDR3 here is CASSFVPGDEQYF. The CDR3 DNA reads as TGTGCCAGCAGCTTTGTACCAGGGGACGAGCAGTACTTC.

This clonotype was counted ten times or more. The chain has TRBV28 and TRBJ2-3; TRBD2 matches at 12 bases. The trim removed 6 bases at V and 15 bases at J, leaving 7 bases unmatched. The germline CDR1 and CDR2 sequences are MDHEN and SYDVKM. The CDR3 consists of 12 residues. CDR3 coding DNA: TGTGCCAGCAGACAAGGACTAGCGGGAAACTATTTT. Its protein is CASRQGLAGNYF.

This clonotype was observed many times. The J gene is TRBJ1-5, the V gene TRBV30, with D perhaps matching TRBD1 (5 bases). The germline V gene has CDR1 GTSNPN and CDR2 SVGIG (reference sequence). The CDR3 totals 11 residues. The CDR3, as DNA: TGTGCTGGGGGGGTCAATCAGCCCCAGCATTTT. The encoded protein is CAGGVNQPQHF.

This clonotype was recorded at least ten times. J is TRBJ1-3 and V is TRBV5-3, with no clear D. TRBV5-3 is identified as an open reading frame with a role that is uncertain. The CDR3 runs to 13 residues. V was trimmed by 10 bases and J by 2 bases, leaving 13 bases between them. The CDR3 sequence: CAHSRLTGNTIYF. The CDR3 nucleotides read TGTGCCCACTCCCGGCTGACTGGAAACACCATATATTTT.

This clonotype was detected many times. The chain is built from TRBV6-2 or TRBV6-3 and TRBJ1-1; 7 bases line up with TRBD1. CDR3 length equals 14 residues. V lost 7 bases to trimming and J lost 0 bases; unmatched junction nucleotides: 5. Germline assignment: CDR1 MNHEY and CDR2 SVGEGT. The CDR3 bases are TGTGCCAGCAAGGAGACAGGGCTGAACACTGAAGCTTTCTTT. Translated: CASKETGLNTEAFF.

This clonotype came up many times. The J gene is TRBJ2-3, the V gene TRBV29-1; D gene unclear. Trimming left V 0 bases short and J 2 bases short, with 12 bases between. In germline, CDR1 is SQVTM, CDR2 ANQGSEA. This CDR3 spans 15 amino acids. The CDR3 sequence is CSVEESPVLTDTQYF. In DNA form, the CDR3 reads TGCAGCGTTGAAGAGTCTCCAGTCCTCACAGATACGCAGTATTTT.

This clonotype occurred many times. The chain couples TRBV30 to TRBJ2-3, with 8 nucleotides matching TRBD1. Losses at the gene ends were 3 bases for V and 1 base for J; bases not matched to a gene: 9. Germline-derived CDR1 and CDR2 are GTSNPN and SVGIG (reference sequence). The CDR3 is made up of 16 amino acids. As DNA, the CDR3 is TGTGCCTGGAGAGGGATACGACAGGGGCGCACAGATACGCAGTATTTT. Encoded protein: CAWRGIRQGRTDTQYF.

This clonotype was recorded many times. V is TRBV29-1 and J is TRBJ2-1; tentatively, D is TRBD1 (5 bases). CDR3 length: 12 amino acids. The V end lost 0 bases, the J end lost 7 bases, and 7 bases lay between the germline ends. The germline V gene has CDR1 SQVTM and CDR2 ANQGSEA. The DNA for the CDR3 is TGCAGCGTTGAAGACAGGGCTAATGAGCAGTTCTTC. It is translated as CSVEDRANEQFF.

This clonotype was observed many times. The chain carries TRBV10-3 and TRBJ2-5, with 8 bases that match TRBD2. Per germline, CDR1 ENHRY and CDR2 SYGVKD. The CDR3 spans 14 residues. V trimming: 2 bases; J trimming: 4 bases; junction bases outside the gene matches: 3. CDR3 protein: CAISESLAGETQYF. CDR3 in DNA: TGTGCCATCAGTGAGAGTCTAGCGGGAGAGACCCAGTACTTC.

Concerning this clonotype: Only one base separates this from a far larger clonotype, so it likely reflects a read error. This chain joins TRBV4-3 and TRBJ2-7, with unresolved D. Trimming took 1 base from V and 7 from J, leaving 17 bases between them. Germline CDR1 is LGHNA and CDR2 is YSLEER. This CDR3 is 15 amino acids long. CDR3 sequence: CASSQGGYSYNEQYF. The CDR3 DNA reads as TGCGCCAGCAGCCAAGGCGGTTACTCCTACAATGAGCAGTACTTC.

This clonotype was seen a few times. The chain combines TRBV6-1 with TRBJ1-5; 11 bases align to TRBD1. V was pared by 0 bases and J by 7 bases, with 5 bases of the junction left unmatched. Germline V gene data show CDR1 as MNHNS and CDR2 as SASEGT. The CDR3 extends over 16 amino acids. CDR3 nucleotide sequence: TGTGCCAGCAGTGAAGCCGGGACAGGGGGACGACAGCCCCAGCATTTT. It codes for CASSEAGTGGRQPQHF.

This clonotype was detected many times. V is TRBV9 and J is TRBJ2-3, with 7 bases matching TRBD1. The CDR3 has 17 amino acids. Trimming removed 0 bases from V and 0 bases from J; junction bases left unmatched: 7. Germline V gene data show CDR1 as SGDLS and CDR2 as YYNGEE. This chain's CDR3 is CASSVVGGTASTDTQYF. The CDR3 DNA sequence: TGTGCCAGCAGCGTAGTGGGTGGGACAGCTAGCACAGATACGCAGTATTTT. Drawing the rest from reference TRBV9 and TRBJ2-3, the complete variable domain is DSGVTQTPKHLITATGQRVTLRCSPRSGDLSVYWYQQSLDQGLQFLIQYYNGEERAKGNILERFSAQQFPDLHSELNLSSLELGDSALYFCASSVVGGTASTDTQYFGPGTRLTVL.

This clonotype was counted many times. The chain employs TRBV18 and TRBJ2-7; D unresolved. CDR1 and CDR2 from the germline V gene are KGHSH and LQKENI. The CDR3 covers 13 residues. Trimming shortened V by 6 bases and J by 2 bases, and 11 bases separated the two germline ends. CDR3: CASSQSDTYEQYF. CDR3 in DNA: TGTGCCAGCTCGCAAAGTGACACCTACGAGCAGTACTTC.

With regard to this clonotype: With a far larger clone one base away, a read error is the likely cause. As DNA, the CDR3 is TGTGCCAGCAGCATCACTAGCGGGAGCACAGATACGCAGTATTTT. Its translation: CASSITSGSTDTQYF. The V and J genes are TRBV9 and TRBJ2-3; 9 bases agree with TRBD2. This CDR3 is 15 amino acids long. Unmatched junction bases numbered 3, after V lost 4 bases and J lost 0 bases. In germline, CDR1 is SGDLS, CDR2 YYNGEE.

Note on this clonotype: A far larger clone is only one base removed, so a read error is likely. V gene TRBV6-5 combines with J gene TRBJ1-5, with a tentative D call TRBD1 (5 bases). The germline CDR1 and CDR2 sequences are MNHEY and SVGAGI. This CDR3 is 18 amino acids long. Trimming pared 2 bases from V and 1 base from J, leaving 18 bases between. CDR3 nucleotide sequence: TGTGCCAGCAGTTACCTTCGGGGCGGACACCGGAGCAATCAGCCCCAGCATTTT. It translates to CASSYLRGGHRSNQPQHF.

On this clonotype: At one of its ends the junction is not consistent with the germline gene, which may arise from a read error. The rearrangement uses TRBV27 and TRBJ1-5; D remains unclear. Germline V gene lookup returns CDR1 MNHEY and CDR2 SMNVEV (reference sequence). The CDR3 runs to 15 residues. CDR3 protein: CVSSPSSRRDQPQHF. CDR3 coding DNA: TGTGTCAGCAGCCCTAGCAGTAGGAGAGATCAGCCCCAGCATTTT.

The table lists this clonotype with a few counts. The chain couples TRBV3-1 to TRBJ1-2; 8 bases align to TRBD1. The CDR3 totals 15 residues. The germline gives CDR1 LGHDT, CDR2 YNNKEL (reference sequence). J gave up 6 bases and V 3 bases, and 9 bases lay outside the gene matches. CDR3 nucleotides: TGTGCCAGCAGCCAGAGAGGACAGGGCGGAGATGGCTACACCTTC. Protein sequence: CASSQRGQGGDGYTF.

This clonotype was seen at least ten times. The V gene is TRBV6-2 or TRBV6-3, the J gene TRBJ2-1; 13 bases agree with TRBD2. V lost 7 bases and J lost 11; bases outside the gene matches: 11. Germline V gene sequence: CDR1 MNHEY, CDR2 SVGEGT. CDR3 size: 15 residues. CDR3 in amino acids: CASNGVGLAGNKQFF. CDR3 nucleotide sequence: TGTGCCAGCAACGGAGTGGGACTAGCGGGGAACAAGCAGTTCTTC.

This clonotype has a count of ten or more. V gene TRBV5-4 combines with J gene TRBJ2-5, with D tentatively TRBD2 (6 bases). The CDR3 has 14 residues. The V and J ends lost 2 bases and 5 bases respectively, with 13 bases between them. Germline-derived CDR1 and CDR2 are SGHNT and YYREEE (reference sequence). CDR3 region: CASSFRGRGETQYF. In nucleotides, the CDR3 is TGTGCCAGCAGCTTCCGGGGGAGAGGGGAGACCCAGTACTTC.

Regarding this clonotype: A far larger clone lies a single base away; this is likely a read error. The rearrangement joins TRBV6-1 to TRBJ2-2; D not resolved. This CDR3 comprises 13 residues. Germline-derived CDR1 and CDR2 are MNHNS and SASEGT. Trimming shortened V by 3 bases and J by 6 bases, and 8 bases separated the two germline ends. CDR3 sequence (DNA): TGTGCCAGCAGTGAGCAAGCCCCCGGGGAGCTGTTTTTT. It translates to CASSEQAPGELFF.

This clonotype was counted ten times or more. The chain uses TRBV11-1 and TRBJ2-3; possible D gene TRBD1, 6 bases. This CDR3 has 16 residues. Trimming shortened V by 5 bases and J by 1 base, and 16 bases separated the two germline ends. The germline V gene encodes CDR1 SGHAT and CDR2 FQDESV (reference sequence). Written as DNA, the CDR3 is TGTGCCAGCAGCGCACCGAACAGGGCCGGCACAGATACGCAGTATTTT. Protein sequence: CASSAPNRAGTDTQYF.

Comment on this clonotype: A far more abundant clone sits one base away, making this likely a read error. The gene calls are TRBV6-1 and TRBJ2-1; the D call may be TRBD1 or TRBD2 (6 bases each). This CDR3 is 11 amino acids long. Trimming pared 6 bases from V and 10 bases from J, leaving 10 bases between. CDR1 and CDR2 from the germline V gene are MNHNS and SASEGT. CDR3 residues: CASRLGGEQFF. The CDR3 DNA reads TGTGCCAGCAGGTTGGGGGGCGAGCAGTTCTTC.

This clonotype has ten or more counts. This chain uses TRBV19 with TRBJ1-2; 7 bases align to TRBD1. The CDR3 runs to 15 residues. The V gene's germline CDR1 is LNHDA and CDR2 SQIVND (reference sequence). Trimming cost V 4 bases and J 2 bases; bases outside gene matches: 7. CDR3 protein: CASSKSQGENYGYTF. Written as DNA, the CDR3 is TGTGCCAGTAGTAAGTCGCAGGGGGAAAACTATGGCTACACCTTC.